Below, one T cell receptor (beta chain) is given with its context. Using immunoSEQ multiplex PCR, the repertoire was profiled, and TCRdb retains in-frame clones only, with some absent. The sample has some 200,000 clones; roughly 86% are singletons. Trimming removed 7 bases from V and 2 bases from J; junction bases left unmatched: 8. Germline V CDR1 and CDR2: MNHEY, SVGAGI. This CDR3 has 15 amino acids. The record originates from a study of cytomegalovirus exposure and HLA in healthy donors. The chain has TRBV6-5 and TRBJ2-1; 7 positions match TRBD1. Sequencing was performed on PBMCs. The TCR comes from a young man in good health and CMV-seropositive. CDR3 in DNA: TGTGCCAGCACCCGAAAGGGGGCTACCTACAATGAGCAGTTCTTC. This encodes CASTRKGATYNEQFF.